The sequence of this T cell receptor beta chain was determined in a study of cytomegalovirus exposure and HLA in healthy donors. The study's findings and limits: Serostatus for CMV was the only available immune exposure information. In a later analysis, most CMV-associated TCR beta chains appeared HLA-restricted. The authors enumerated roughly 180 TCR beta chains as linked to cytomegalovirus. In vitro experiments confirmed that three CMV-associated chains were specific for CMV antigens.

Amplification used 60 Vbeta primers and 13 Jbeta primers. Repertoires were generated with immunoSEQ multiplex PCR, while TCRdb's copy carries only in-frame clones and drops some. The data hold almost 200,000 clones, with around 76% observed a single time. This CDR3 is 18 amino acids long. Remarks on this clone: Its antigen is still unknown.

What was sequenced was PBMCs. The chain links TRBV21-1 to TRBJ1-1; the D call of TRBD1 is as the table states it, not checked on the DNA. TRBV21-1 constitutes a pseudogene. This sequence originates from a man aged 25-45 years in good health and CMV-seronegative. The CDR3 here is CASSTRRRDSVMNTEAFF. CDR3 bases: TGTGCCAGCAGCACGCGACGCCGGGACAGTGTAATGAACACTGAAGCTTTCTTT.